A selection of T cell receptor beta chains follows, all from one sample in a study of early T cells in non-severe SARS-CoV-2 infection. TCRdb called the 5' RACE reads again in MiXCR, with one record for every CDR3 protein. The profile covers about 22,000 distinct CDR3 sequences, with about 4.3% appearing a single time and approximately 15% taken by the ten largest. Specimen: whole blood. The receptors were sampled from an adult who was a healthcare worker with PCR-confirmed SARS-CoV-2 infection or an uninfected control (not recorded which). Both conserved end residues are part of each CDR3. A D gene is named only where the DNA matches it firmly. Some rows have no size entry. The others give once, few or many, or a class for an expanded clone.

v_gene	d_gene	abundance	j_gene	CDR3aa	CDR3nt
TRBV7-2	-	many	TRBJ1-5	CASSLDFGSFSNQPQHF	TGTGCCAGCAGCTTAGATTTTGGCAGCTTTAGCAATCAGCCCCAGCATTTT
TRBV7-6	-	many	TRBJ2-7	CASSSGFNHEQYF	TGTGCCAGCAGCTCGGGATTCAACCACGAGCAGTACTTC
TRBV7-7	-	-	TRBJ1-3	CASSPDPSGNTIYF	TGTGCTAGCAGCCCGGATCCCTCTGGAAACACCATATATTTT
TRBV5-4	TRBD2	-	TRBJ2-5	CASSPGLDQETQYF	TGTGCCAGCAGCCCCGGACTAGATCAAGAGACCCAGTACTTC
TRBV6-2/TRBV6-3	-	many	TRBJ1-5	CASSYPRISQPQHF	TGTGCCAGCAGTTACCCGAGAATAAGTCAGCCCCAGCATTTT
TRBV27	TRBD1	many	TRBJ1-5	CASSQRTGRNSNQPQHF	TGTGCCAGCAGTCAACGGACAGGGAGAAATAGCAATCAGCCCCAGCATTTT
TRBV11-3	-	many	TRBJ2-5	CASSSNMGPFRETQYF	TGTGCCAGCAGCTCAAACATGGGACCGTTCCGAGAGACCCAGTACTTC
TRBV6-5	-	-	TRBJ2-1	CVSTPGLSSYNEQFF	TGTGTCAGCACTCCCGGACTGAGCTCCTACAATGAGCAGTTCTTC
TRBV5-4	TRBD1	many	TRBJ2-1	CASSLDRGQNEQFF	TGTGCCAGCAGCTTGGACAGGGGGCAGAATGAGCAGTTCTTC
TRBV20-1	TRBD2	-	TRBJ2-3	CSARFEGGGGSTDTQYF	TGCAGTGCTAGATTCGAAGGTGGCGGGGGTAGCACAGATACGCAGTATTTT
TRBV7-3	TRBD2	few	TRBJ2-2	CASSSTYSGVTGELFF	TGTGCCAGCAGCTCGACCTATAGCGGGGTCACCGGGGAGCTGTTTTTT